This T cell receptor (beta chain) was sequenced during a study of T cell responses to AZD1222 COVID-19 vaccine. Turning to this clone: Its specificity is not known.

Generated by immunoSEQ multiplex PCR, the TCRdb table keeps only in-frame clones and is missing some. The sample lists under 200,000 clones, 80% to 95% occurring once. Findings and caveats of the study: The study sampled repertoires only after the peak T cell response. Reports indicate that nearly half of spike-specific TCRs are directed at unmutated variant regions. The number of AZD1222 recipients seropositive at baseline was only five or six.

Trimming left V 3 bases short and J 1 base short, with 7 bases between. The CDR3 covers 14 residues. Germline assignment: CDR1 SGHAT and CDR2 FQNNGV. The chain has TRBV11-2 and TRBJ1-3; no clear D gene. Sample: peripheral blood, taken on day 0 of AZD1222 vaccination. The receptor was derived from an adult in good health. The CDR3 spells CASSFHESGNTIYF. As DNA, the CDR3 is TGTGCCAGCAGCTTTCACGAATCTGGAAACACCATATATTTT.